The entry that follows covers one T cell receptor (beta chain) sequence. The data derive from a study of early stage breast cancer tumors. Study at large: Average read coverage per sample was about 10-fold.

Assay: immunoSEQ multiplex PCR; the TCRdb copy retains only in-frame clones and omits some. The sample contains about 50,000 clones, over 75% of which appear only once. Germline CDR1 SGHRS, CDR2 YFSETQ. Between the trimmed V and J ends, which lost 0 bases and 4 bases, there was a span of 2 bases. The CDR3 spans 12 residues. The sequence came from a person in their 40s with breast cancer. This rearrangement joins TRBV5-1 to TRBJ1-3, with unresolved D. The specimen was blood. The CDR3 nucleotides are TGCGCCAGCAGCTTGGGAGGAAACACCATATATTTT. It encodes CASSLGGNTIYF.